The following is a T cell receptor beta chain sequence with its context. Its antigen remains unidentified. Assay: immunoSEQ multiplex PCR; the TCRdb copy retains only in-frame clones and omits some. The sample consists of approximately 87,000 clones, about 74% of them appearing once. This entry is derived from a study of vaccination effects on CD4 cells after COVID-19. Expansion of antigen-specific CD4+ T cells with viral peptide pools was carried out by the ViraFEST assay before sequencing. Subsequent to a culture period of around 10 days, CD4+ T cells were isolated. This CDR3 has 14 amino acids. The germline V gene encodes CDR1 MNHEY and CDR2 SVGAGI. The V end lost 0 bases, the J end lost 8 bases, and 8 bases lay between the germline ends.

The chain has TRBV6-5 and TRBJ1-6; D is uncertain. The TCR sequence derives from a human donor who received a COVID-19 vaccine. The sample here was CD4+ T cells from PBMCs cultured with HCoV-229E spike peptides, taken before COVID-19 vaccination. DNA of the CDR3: TGTGCCAGCAGTTACTCCCCGCGGGATTCACCCCTCCACTTT. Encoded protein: CASSYSPRDSPLHF.